What follows describes a single T cell receptor (beta chain). The antigen remains undetermined. The donors were members of the roughly 120-subject validation cohort (separate from the approximately 670-subject first cohort). The source of the sample is a study of cytomegalovirus exposure and HLA in healthy donors. Produced via immunoSEQ multiplex PCR; TCRdb's table is partial and in-frame only. The sample has 280,000 or so clones, over 75% seen once. General study points: According to a subsequent analysis, TCR clusters from the first cohort were inclined to appear together in the 110 or so validation repertoires. Three of the chains that were CMV-associated were confirmed in vitro to be specific for CMV antigens.

Germline loops: CDR1 MNHNY, CDR2 SVGAGI (reference sequence). V was clipped by 7 bases and J by 5 bases, with 18 bases between them. CDR3 size: 15 residues. This TCR derives from a woman aged 18 to 35 in good health and CMV-seronegative. Sequencing used PBMCs. The chain joins TRBV6-6 to TRBJ1-5; a possible D gene is TRBD1 (5 bases). CDR3 sequence (DNA): TGTGCCAGCACCTTTGATCGGGGGGGGGATCAGCCCCAGCATTTT. It translates to CASTFDRGGDQPQHF.